These T cell receptor beta chains were read from a single sample in a study of blood T cell repertoires in COVID-19. The data were produced by immunoSEQ multiplex PCR, yet TCRdb's version contains in-frame clones alone and is incomplete. This table has 200,000 to 300,000 clones, around 86% appearing once. The source material was PBMCs or T cells enriched from blood (not recorded which). The source of these receptors is a woman aged 18-29 years who had recovered from COVID-19. Both conserved end residues are part of each CDR3. The D gene is left open where the match is weak.

D gene	V gene	CDR3 length	J gene	CDR3 protein
TRBD1	TRBV5-1	16	TRBJ2-1	CASSLRQGGNYNEQFF
TRBD2	TRBV5-4	16	TRBJ2-3	CASSLEGGSDTDTQYF
-	TRBV5-1	13	TRBJ2-7	CASSFGQGTEQYF
TRBD2	TRBV14	16	TRBJ2-7	CASSQAGGSSSYEQYF
-	TRBV7-8	15	TRBJ1-1	CASSSRPGWNTEAFF
-	TRBV2	15	TRBJ1-2	CASSGNWAGRYGYTF
TRBD1	TRBV6-5	15	TRBJ1-1	CASRKAGTGGTEAFF
-	TRBV5-6	16	TRBJ1-6	CASSSAQGSYNSPLHF
-	TRBV19	16	TRBJ1-6	CASTLSRQTHNSPLHF
-	TRBV16	18	TRBJ1-3	CASSRTTSGTHSGNTIYF
-	TRBV18	13	TRBJ1-1	CASTGLLNTEAFF
TRBD1	TRBV12-5	15	TRBJ2-5	CASGLDRGFQETQYF
TRBD1	TRBV15	15	TRBJ2-7	CATSRDLRGLSEQYF
-	TRBV14	14	TRBJ1-1	CASSQGTANTEAFF
TRBD1	TRBV11-3	15	TRBJ1-2	CASSFPGTGVSGYTF
-	TRBV19	17	TRBJ1-1	CASSKRGTTTRNTEAFF
TRBD1	TRBV28	14	TRBJ1-2	CASSSGQGVYGYTF
-	TRBV14	15	TRBJ2-1	CASSQEEAAANEQFF
-	TRBV30	14	TRBJ2-5	CAWSVQGGEETQYF
-	TRBV19	13	TRBJ1-5	CASSQGRNQPQHF
-	TRBV18	17	TRBJ2-5	CASSPPWQEGYQETQYF
-	TRBV7-2	15	TRBJ2-5	CASSLDPADQETQYF
-	TRBV7-3	13	TRBJ2-7	CASSFGEDYEQYF
-	TRBV11-2	11	TRBJ2-1	CASSLGSGEFF
-	TRBV9	16	TRBJ1-1	CASSSTEVLAMTEAFF
-	TRBV19	15	TRBJ1-5	CASSVRGDSNQPQHF
TRBD1	TRBV27	13	TRBJ2-1	CASSMGQGAKQFF
-	TRBV28	16	TRBJ2-7	CASSALSGVGLNEQYF
TRBD2	TRBV5-1	16	TRBJ2-1	CASSLGLAGDYNEQFF